This section outlines one TCR beta chain sequence together with its context. Its antigen is still unknown. This specimen comes from a study of shared clonotypes between healthy human individuals. Study-wide points: Lower generation probabilities were found for non-shared clonotypes than for those shared by all four donors. As a rule, naive subsets had a larger estimated richness than memory subsets.

TCRdb's copy holds only in-frame clones and misses some; the assay was immunoSEQ multiplex PCR. The table lists roughly 760,000 clones, approximately 74% of them singletons, with 1.5% to 2% in the top ten. Per the germline V gene, CDR1 is SSHAT and CDR2 is FNYEAQ (reference sequence). V lost 7 bases, J lost 3 bases, and 12 bases stayed unmatched. The CDR3 totals 15 residues. Adult Caucasians living in Nashville, Tennessee made up all of the donors. The sequencing input was memory CD4+ T cells sorted from blood. Subset reported: CD45RA-negative fraction. The chain carries TRBV7-7 and TRBJ2-7; the match to TRBD2 covers 7 bases. The source is a woman aged 25 to 45 in good health. CDR3: CASTGAGRQDYEQYF. CDR3 DNA: TGTGCCAGCACTGGTGCCGGGAGGCAAGACTACGAGCAGTACTTC.